This record covers a single T cell receptor beta chain. The antigen it recognizes is unknown. Within one base of it there is no much larger clone, and no base qualities were kept. Library generation was performed with the immunoSEQ multiplex PCR assay. Rearranged TCR beta chain sequences were amplified with the hsTCRB Kit following the manufacturer's protocol. An Illumina MiSeq was used to sequence the TCRB libraries. From the authors' description of their analysis: Demultiplexing, trimming and gene mapping were performed with the kit vendor's proprietary platform. TCRdb took this table from immuneACCESS and kept in-frame rearrangements with V and J called. Such tables lack part of the clones; where checked against another copy, unresolved V genes explain under half of the gap, and the rest is unexplained. V and J calls and clone size are as listed in that table; D and trimming were resolved from the DNA. The sample has 30,000 or so clones on record, around 90% of them singletons. The ten largest clones take up roughly 2% of the sample.

Reading the label with the study, this specimen's time point is: week 47, end of study. Every vaccine dose consisted of 300 ug of a 20-mer mutant IDH1 peptide in Montanide, administered subcutaneously together with topical imiquimod. Across visits V03 through V10, patients got a total of eight vaccinations, given in weeks 1, 3, 5, 7, 11, 15, 19 and 23. Donors had newly diagnosed WHO grade 3 or 4 IDH1-mutant astrocytomas with loss of nuclear ATRX. The samples were drawn from NOA16, a multicentre, single-arm, open-label phase I trial in Germany that tested a mutant IDH1 peptide vaccine in humans for the first time. Genomic DNA for TCRB sequencing was extracted from EDTA blood using the DNeasy Blood and Tissue Kit. The CDR3 has 14 amino acids, counting the end cysteine and phenylalanine. Left in the record is the CDR3 DNA by itself, 42 bases read in frame from the first base. Reading the germline V gene gives CDR1 SNHLY and CDR2 FYNNEI.

This sample is part of a study of a mutant IDH1 vaccine in newly diagnosed glioma (dated by TCRdb to the early 2020s). Looking at the study overall: Vaccination started 4-6 weeks after radiotherapy alone, or was given together with temozolomide cycles in the groups whose treatment included chemotherapy. Peripheral blood was collected at six visits: V03 (baseline), V05, V07, V10, V12 and V13. Prior to enrollment, standard therapy consisting of radiotherapy alone, temozolomide alone, or radiochemotherapy with temozolomide had been administered to patients, with the combination being received by most patients. Visit V12 was the week-35 safety follow-up and visit V13 was the week-47 end of study. For exploratory analyses, longitudinal TCRB deep sequencing was carried out in more than 20 treated patients wherever samples were available. Of the approximately 35 treated patients, 62.5% were male and approximately 40% were female, and a mean age of around 40 years was recorded.

The investigation overall reported the following: Vaccine-induced immune responses across multiple MHC alleles were detected in 93.3% of patients. The authors stated that sample limitations prevented analyses of patient blood samples from being reproduced. Selection of PBMC samples for TCRB deep sequencing was based on availability. No apparent relationship was observed between pseudoprogression and alterations in the top peripheral T cell clonotypes detected by TCRB sequencing.

This sequence uses TRBV2 and TRBJ2-7; 11 nucleotides in the junction match TRBD2. The origin of this receptor is a man aged 35 to 55 with glioma. Sequenced material: PBMCs, taken from a glioma patient whose treatment included an IDH1 peptide vaccine. The sequence in DNA is TGTTCAACGACCGGGCTAGCGGGAGGATACGAGCAGTACTTC. It specifies CSTTGLAGGYEQYF.